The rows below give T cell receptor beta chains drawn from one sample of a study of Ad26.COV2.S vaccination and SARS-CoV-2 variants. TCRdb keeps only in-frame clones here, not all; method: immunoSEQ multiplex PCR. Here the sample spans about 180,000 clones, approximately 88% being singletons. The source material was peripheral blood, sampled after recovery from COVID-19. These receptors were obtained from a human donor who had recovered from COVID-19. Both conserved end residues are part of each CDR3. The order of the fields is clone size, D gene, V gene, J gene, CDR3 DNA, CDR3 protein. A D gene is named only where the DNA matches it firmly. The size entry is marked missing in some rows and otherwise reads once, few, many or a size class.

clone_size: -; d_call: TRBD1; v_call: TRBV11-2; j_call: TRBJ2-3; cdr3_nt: TGTGCCAGCGGGGACAGGGGAGTAGATACGCAGTATTTT; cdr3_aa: CASGDRGVDTQYF
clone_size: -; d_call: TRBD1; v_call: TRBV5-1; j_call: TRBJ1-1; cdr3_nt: TGCGCCAGCAGCGAGGGACAGTCGAACACTGAAGCTTTCTTT; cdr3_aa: CASSEGQSNTEAFF
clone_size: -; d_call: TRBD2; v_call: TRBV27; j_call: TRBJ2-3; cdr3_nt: TGTGCCAGCAGTTTATGGACTAGCCCCACAGATACGCAGTATTTT; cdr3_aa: CASSLWTSPTDTQYF
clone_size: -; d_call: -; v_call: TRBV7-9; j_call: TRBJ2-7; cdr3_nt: TGTGCCAGCAGCTTAGCAGGGTCAAGGTCTGGGAACTTC; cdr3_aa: CASSLAGSRSGNF
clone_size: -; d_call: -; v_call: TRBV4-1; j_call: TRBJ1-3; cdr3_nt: TGCGCCAGCAGCCAACTCTTCCGGACAGCGGAACGAAACACCATATATTTT; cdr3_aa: CASSQLFRTAERNTIYF
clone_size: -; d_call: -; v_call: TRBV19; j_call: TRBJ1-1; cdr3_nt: TGTGCCAGTAGAAACACTGAAGCTTTCTTT; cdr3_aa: CASRNTEAFF
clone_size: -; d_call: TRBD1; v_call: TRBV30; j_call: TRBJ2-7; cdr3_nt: TGTGCCTGCCACAGGCGGGGACAGGGAGAGCAGTACTTC; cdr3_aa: CACHRRGQGEQYF
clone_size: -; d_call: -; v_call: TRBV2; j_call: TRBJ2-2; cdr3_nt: TGTGCCAGCAGTGTTACAGGGTACACCGGGGAGCTGTTTTTT; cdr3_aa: CASSVTGYTGELFF
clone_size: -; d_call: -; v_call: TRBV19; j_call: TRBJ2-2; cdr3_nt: TGTGCCAGTAGTCCCCTCTCGTCCGGGGAGCTGTTTTTT; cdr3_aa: CASSPLSSGELFF
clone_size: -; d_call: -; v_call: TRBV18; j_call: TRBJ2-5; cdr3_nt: TGTGCCAGCTCACCCCGACAGTTACAAGAGACCCAGTACTTC; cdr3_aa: CASSPRQLQETQYF
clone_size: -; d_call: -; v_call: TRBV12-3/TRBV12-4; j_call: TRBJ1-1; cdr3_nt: TGTGCCAGCAGTTCAGGCACTGAAGCTTTCTTT; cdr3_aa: CASSSGTEAFF
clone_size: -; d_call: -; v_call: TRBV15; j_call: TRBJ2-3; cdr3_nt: TGTGCCACCAGCAGAGATAGAGCCTACACCCAAAGGGATACGCAGTATTTT; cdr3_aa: CATSRDRAYTQRDTQYF
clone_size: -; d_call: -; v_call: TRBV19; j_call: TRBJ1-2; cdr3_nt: TGTGCCAGTAGTCAGGAATCCTACTATGGCTACACCTTC; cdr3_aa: CASSQESYYGYTF
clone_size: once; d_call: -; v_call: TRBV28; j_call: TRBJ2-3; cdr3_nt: TGTTCAAGCACGGGGCACACAGATACGCAGTATTTT; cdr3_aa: CSSTGHTDTQYF
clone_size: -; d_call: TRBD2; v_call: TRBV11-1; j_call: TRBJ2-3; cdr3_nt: TGTGCCAGCAGCCCCGGGACTACCCTCGCAGATACGCAGTATTTT; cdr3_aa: CASSPGTTLADTQYF
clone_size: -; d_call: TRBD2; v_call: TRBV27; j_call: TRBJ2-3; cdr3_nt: TGTGCCAGCAGTACGGCGATAGCGGGGGGCCAGAGCACAGATACGCAGTATTTT; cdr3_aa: CASSTAIAGGQSTDTQYF
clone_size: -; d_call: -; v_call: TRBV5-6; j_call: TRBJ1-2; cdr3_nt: TGTGCCAGCAGTTCCCTGGGGGGGGGTATCCTATCCCCCTATGGCTACACCTTC; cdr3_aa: CASSSLGGGILSPYGYTF
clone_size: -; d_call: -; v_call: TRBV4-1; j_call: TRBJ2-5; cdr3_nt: TGCGCCAGCAGCCAAGAGAGGAGAACATATGGAGAGACCCAGTACTTC; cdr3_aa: CASSQERRTYGETQYF
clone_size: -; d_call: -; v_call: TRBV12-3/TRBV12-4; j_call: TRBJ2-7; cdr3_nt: TGTGCCAGCAGAATGGGACGGCGGACAGAGCAGTACTTC; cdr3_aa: CASRMGRRTEQYF
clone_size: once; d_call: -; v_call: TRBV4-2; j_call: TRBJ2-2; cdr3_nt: TGTGCCAGCAGCCACAACACCGGGGAGCTGTTTTTT; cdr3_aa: CASSHNTGELFF